This TCR beta chain appears in the sequencing data of a study of lymphopenia after photon versus proton radiotherapy. Study-wide findings and caveats: Larger post-nadir TCR diversity loss correlated inversely with survival in deceased patients. Survival link was tested only in deceased patients; proton benefit remains a possibility. Oligoclonal CD8+ Temra expansion after nadir drove photon patients' diversity drop. Relative stability marked proton patients; photon patients lost diversity and naive cells.

In the case of this clone: What it binds is not known.

Produced via immunoSEQ multiplex PCR; TCRdb's table is partial and in-frame only. The sample includes about 83,000 clones, around 82% of them seen just once. V lost 3 bases and J lost 7, with 9 bases in between. CDR3 length: 11 residues. Germline loops: CDR1 DFQATT, CDR2 SNEGSKA (reference sequence). The V gene is TRBV20-1, the J gene TRBJ1-1, with D unresolved. This specimen was peripheral blood, taken from a patient treated with proton-based radiotherapy. The TCR originated in a man in his sixties with pancreatic cancer. The CDR3: CSASGRDEAFF. As DNA, the CDR3 is TGCAGTGCTAGCGGGAGGGATGAAGCTTTCTTT.